The 2 T cell receptor beta chains given below trace back to one sample, sequenced in a study of shared clonotypes between healthy human individuals. Terminally differentiated effector memory CD45RA+ cells were left out of the naive CD8 fraction, which was CD45RO-negative and positively selected for CCR7. Profiling relied on immunoSEQ multiplex PCR, and the TCRdb table lists in-frame clones only, not all of them. Among approximately 2,000,000 clones listed, around 95% were seen once. The sequencing sample was made of naive CD8+ T cells from PBMCs. The receptors were sampled from a man between 18 and 29 years old in good health. Some clones in this sample may be carry-over from other donors' samples.

The rearrangement uses TRBV4-1 and TRBJ2-7; tentatively, D is TRBD2 (6 bases). The CDR3 has 16 amino acids. Germline V gene data show CDR1 as MGHRA and CDR2 as YSYEKL. Trimming removed 0 bases at V and 0 bases at J, with 12 bases between. The CDR3 reads CASSQEIAASSYEQYF. CDR3 bases: TGCGCCAGCAGCCAAGAAATAGCGGCAAGCTCCTACGAGCAGTACTTC.

The gene calls are TRBV5-6 and TRBJ1-5, with D maybe TRBD1 (5 bases). Looked up from germline, CDR1 is SGHDT and CDR2 is YYEEEE. This CDR3 region has 16 residues. V was clipped by 4 bases and J by 4 bases, with 18 bases between them. CDR3 DNA: TGTGCCAGCAGCGGGGGGACCAGGGACGGGAATCAGCCCCAGCATTTT. Translation: CASSGGTRDGNQPQHF.